These 11 T cell receptor beta chains were sequenced from one sample in a study of T cell responses to AZD1222 COVID-19 vaccine. TCRdb's copy holds only in-frame clones and misses some; the assay was immunoSEQ multiplex PCR. The sample includes around 160,000 clones, 70% to 90% of them seen just once. The sample here was peripheral blood, taken on day 0 of AZD1222 vaccination. These receptors originate from an adult in good health.

The CDR3 loop reads CASSHRDRGMNEQYF. In DNA form, the CDR3 reads TGTGCCAGCTCACACCGGGACAGGGGAATGAACGAGCAGTACTTC. V usage is TRBV18 and J usage is TRBJ2-7; the match to TRBD1 covers 10 bases. The germline CDR1 and CDR2 sequences are KGHSH and LQKENI. This CDR3 is built from 15 residues. Trimming removed 4 bases from V and 5 bases from J; junction bases left unmatched: 8. Together with reference TRBV18 and TRBJ2-7, the CDR3 gives the full variable domain: NAGVMQNPRHLVRRRGQEARLRCSPMKGHSHVYWYRQLPEEGLKFMVYLQKENIIDESGMPKERFSAEFPKEGPSILRIQQVVRGDSAAYFCASSHRDRGMNEQYFGPGTRLTVT.

The V and J genes are TRBV9 and TRBJ1-1; the D gene is possibly TRBD1 (5 bases). V gave up 3 bases and J gave up 0 bases, with 15 bases separating them. This CDR3 contains 16 residues. The germline V gene encodes CDR1 SGDLS and CDR2 YYNGEE. CDR3 loop: CASSASPLGVNTEAFF. As DNA, the CDR3 is TGTGCCAGCAGCGCCTCCCCGTTGGGGGTGAACACTGAAGCTTTCTTT.

This clone has a handful of counts. This rearrangement joins TRBV11-3 to TRBJ2-1; TRBD2 might be the D (5 bases). The CDR3 runs to 15 residues. Deletions cut 5 bases from V and 0 bases from J, with 11 bases between. Germline loops: CDR1 SGHNT, CDR2 YENEEA. The CDR3 DNA follows: TGTGCCAGCAGCCGGAGGCGGAGCTCCTACAATGAGCAGTTCTTC. It encodes CASSRRRSSYNEQFF.

This sequence joins TRBV5-5 and TRBJ1-5; D not certain. V was cut by 7 bases and J by 0 bases, with 14 bases left in between. The length of the CDR3 is 15 residues. Germline assignment: CDR1 SGHKS and CDR2 YYEKEE (reference sequence). This CDR3 reads CASRNGVYSNQPQHF. The CDR3 DNA sequence: TGTGCCAGCCGAAACGGGGTTTATAGCAATCAGCCCCAGCATTTT. Based on the CDR3 plus reference TRBV5-5 and TRBJ1-5, the full variable domain is DAGVTQSPTHLIKTRGQQVTLRCSPISGHKSVSWYQQVLGQGPQFIFQYYEKEERGRGNFPDRFSARQFPNYSSELNVNALLLGDSALYLCASRNGVYSNQPQHFGDGTRLSIL.

The chain combines TRBV5-1 with TRBJ1-1; D gene ambiguous. The germline V gene has CDR1 SGHRS and CDR2 YFSETQ. This CDR3 is 13 amino acids long. The V and J ends lost 2 bases and 4 bases respectively, with 9 bases between them. The CDR3 sequence: CASSLDRGTEAFF. CDR3 sequence (DNA): TGCGCCAGCAGCTTAGACCGAGGCACTGAAGCTTTCTTT.

This chain uses TRBV7-8 with TRBJ2-2; TRBD1 agrees at 9 bases. CDR3 length: 16 amino acids. Germline CDR1 reads SGHVS; CDR2 reads FQNEAQ. J gave up 3 bases and V 2 bases, and 4 bases lay outside the gene matches. The CDR3 region is CASSLRDRDYTGELFF. In DNA form, the CDR3 reads TGTGCCAGCAGCTTACGGGACAGGGATTACACCGGGGAGCTGTTTTTT.

The chain employs TRBV24-1 and TRBJ2-1; maybe TRBD2 (5 bases). Trimming left V 4 bases short and J 8 bases short, with 17 bases between. Germline V gene lookup returns CDR1 KGHDR and CDR2 SFDVKD. The CDR3 contains 15 residues. The CDR3 DNA reads as TGTGCCACCAGTGACACCCGAGGACCCGGGGATGAGCAGTTCTTC. This translates into CATSDTRGPGDEQFF.

This chain connects TRBV9 to TRBJ2-5, with a possible D match to TRBD2 (6 bases). V lost 3 bases and J 1 base, leaving 10 bases between the germline ends. Germline values: CDR1 SGDLS, CDR2 YYNGEE. The CDR3 loop spans 14 amino acids. Here the CDR3 DNA reads TGTGCCAGCAGCGGGCGGGACTCCCAAGAGACCCAGTACTTC. This sequence encodes CASSGRDSQETQYF.

The chain carries TRBV28 and TRBJ1-2, with 8 bases that match TRBD1. V trimming: 5 bases; J trimming: 4 bases; junction bases outside the gene matches: 6. There are 14 residues in the CDR3. Germline CDR1 MDHEN, CDR2 SYDVKM. CDR3 sequence reads: CASSRRGPGYGYTF. The CDR3 region has the DNA TGTGCCAGCAGTCGCAGGGGGCCGGGCTATGGCTACACCTTC.

In its sample, this clone was seen a few times. The chain is built from TRBV11-2 and TRBJ2-7; 7 nucleotides line up with TRBD1. The germline CDR1 and CDR2 sequences are SGHAT and FQNNGV. V shed 2 bases and J 2 bases; nucleotides not matched to a gene: 6. The CDR3 is made up of 15 amino acids. CDR3: CASSLKRDSTYEQYF. The CDR3 coding sequence is TGTGCCAGCAGCTTAAAACGGGACAGCACCTACGAGCAGTACTTC.

The chain links TRBV2 to TRBJ2-1; 11 nucleotides line up with TRBD2. V shed 6 bases, J shed 4 bases, and the junction held 11 bases outside the gene matches. CDR3 size: 17 residues. Germline V gene lookup returns CDR1 SNHLY and CDR2 FYNNEI. The CDR3 sequence: CASSATGTSGYYNEQFF. The CDR3 DNA reads TGTGCCAGCAGCGCAACCGGGACTAGCGGCTATTACAATGAGCAGTTCTTC.